This T cell receptor beta chain appears in the sequencing data of a study of beta chain features in type 1 diabetes. Study-wide results and caveats: Moderate yet significant TCRB CDR3 shortening was seen in Type 1 diabetes patients in all four CD4+ subsets. Equally in patients and controls, PCR might preferentially amplify shorter templates.

V gave up 4 bases and J gave up 0 bases; unmatched junction bases: 5. The CDR3 is 15 residues long. CDR1 and CDR2 from the germline V gene are SGDLS and YYNGEE. This clone was seen more than once but under ten times. Its specificity is unknown. CD4+ cells of the naive, central memory, regulatory and stem cell-like memory types were sorted via CD45RO/CCR7/CD25/CD127/CD95/CD27. The study reverse transcribed the entire isolated RNA, so it sequenced expressed TCRB transcripts. Some 4 million reads were obtained on average from naive, central memory and regulatory T cell samples. Some clones are missing from TCRdb's copy, which holds only in-frame ones; the method was immunoSEQ multiplex PCR. Of some 250,000 clones detected, approximately 11% appear once; the ten largest clones hold about 0.018%.

This receptor was obtained from a man aged 25-40 years with type 1 diabetes. The material sequenced was naive CD4+ T cells from blood. The chain links TRBV9 to TRBJ2-3; 7 bases map to TRBD1. The CDR3 sequence: CASSRDRASTDTQYF. Written as DNA, the CDR3 is TGTGCCAGCAGCCGTGACAGGGCGAGCACAGATACGCAGTATTTT.